This TCR beta chain was profiled in a study of long-term antiretroviral therapy in people with HIV. A remark on this clone: Antigen unknown.

Germline CDR1 ENHRY, CDR2 SYGVKD. This CDR3 is built from 16 residues. V was trimmed by 5 bases and J by 0 bases, leaving 17 bases between them. Study-level findings and limits: HIV repertoires covered narrower CDR3 length ranges than controls did.

An immunoSEQ assay, version v3.0, was performed at survey level. The assay was immunoSEQ multiplex PCR, and TCRdb's table has in-frame clones only and misses some. Among 15,000 to 20,000 clones listed, 79% were seen once. The sample was unsorted PBMCs, taken 2.3 years after starting antiretroviral therapy. This clonotype originated in a middle-aged woman with HIV. The chain carries TRBV10-3 and TRBJ2-7, with D perhaps TRBD2 (6 bases). The CDR3 protein is CAISLAAGVSSYEQYF. CDR3 nucleotides: TGTGCCATCAGTCTTGCAGCGGGCGTAAGCTCCTACGAGCAGTACTTC.